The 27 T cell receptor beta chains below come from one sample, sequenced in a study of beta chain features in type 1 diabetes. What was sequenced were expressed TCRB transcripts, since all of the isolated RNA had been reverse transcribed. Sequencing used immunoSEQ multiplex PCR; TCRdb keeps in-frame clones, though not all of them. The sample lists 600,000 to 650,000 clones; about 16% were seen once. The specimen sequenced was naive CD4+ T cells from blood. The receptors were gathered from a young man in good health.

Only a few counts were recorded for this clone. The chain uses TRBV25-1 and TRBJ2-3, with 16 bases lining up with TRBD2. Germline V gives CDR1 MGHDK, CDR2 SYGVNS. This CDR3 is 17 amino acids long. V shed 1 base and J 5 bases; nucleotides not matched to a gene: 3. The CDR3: CASSEWGLAGGRDTQYF. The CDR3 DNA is TGTGCCAGCAGTGAATGGGGACTAGCGGGAGGGCGAGATACGCAGTATTTT.

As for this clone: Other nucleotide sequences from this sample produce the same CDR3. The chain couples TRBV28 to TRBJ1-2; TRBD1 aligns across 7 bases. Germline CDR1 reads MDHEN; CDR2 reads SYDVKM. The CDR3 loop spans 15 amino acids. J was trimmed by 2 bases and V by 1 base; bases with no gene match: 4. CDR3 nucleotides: TGTGCCAGCAGTTTATCCTCGACAGGGAACTATGGCTACACCTTC. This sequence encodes CASSLSSTGNYGYTF.

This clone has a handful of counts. CDR3 in DNA: TGTGCCTGTTTAAGGGGCTACTCCTACGAGCAGTACTTC. It encodes CACLRGYSYEQYF. The chain links TRBV30 to TRBJ2-7; possible D gene TRBD1, 5 bases. Looked up from germline, CDR1 is GTSNPN and CDR2 is SVGIG (reference sequence). V was pared by 6 bases and J by 0 bases, with 12 bases between. This CDR3 spans 13 amino acids. Using reference TRBV30 and TRBJ2-7 for the parts outside the CDR3, the full variable domain is SQTIHQWPATLVQPVGSPLSLECTVEGTSNPNLYWYRQAAGRGLQLLFYSVGIGQISSEVPQNLSASRPQDRQFILSSKKLLLSDSGFYLCACLRGYSYEQYFGPGTRLTVT.

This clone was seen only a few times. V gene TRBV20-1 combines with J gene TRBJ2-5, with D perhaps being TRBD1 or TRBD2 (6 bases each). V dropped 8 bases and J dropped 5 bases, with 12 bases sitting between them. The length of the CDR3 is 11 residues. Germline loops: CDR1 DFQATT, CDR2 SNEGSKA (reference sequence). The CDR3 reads CSLKGGETQYF. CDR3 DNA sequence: TGCAGTCTGAAAGGGGGGGAGACCCAGTACTTC.

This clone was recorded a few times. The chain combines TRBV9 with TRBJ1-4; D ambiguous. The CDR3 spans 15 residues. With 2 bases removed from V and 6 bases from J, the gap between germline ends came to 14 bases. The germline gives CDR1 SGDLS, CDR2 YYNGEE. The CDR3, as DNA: TGTGCCAGCAGCGTCACCGGGGATAGGGATGAAAAACTGTTTTTT. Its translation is CASSVTGDRDEKLFF.

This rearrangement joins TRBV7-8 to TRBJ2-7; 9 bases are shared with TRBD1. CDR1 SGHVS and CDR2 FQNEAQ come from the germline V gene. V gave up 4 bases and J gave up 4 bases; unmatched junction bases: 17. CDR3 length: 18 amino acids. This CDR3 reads CASSSMARSGQGSYEQYF. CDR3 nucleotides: TGTGCCAGCAGCTCCATGGCTCGATCGGGACAGGGATCGTACGAGCAGTACTTC.

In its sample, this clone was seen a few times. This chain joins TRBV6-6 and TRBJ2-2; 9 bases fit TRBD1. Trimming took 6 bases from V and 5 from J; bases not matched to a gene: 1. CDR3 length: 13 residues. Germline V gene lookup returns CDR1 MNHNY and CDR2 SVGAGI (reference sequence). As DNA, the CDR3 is TGTGCCAGCAGCGGACAGGGGACCGGGGAGCTGTTTTTT. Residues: CASSGQGTGELFF.

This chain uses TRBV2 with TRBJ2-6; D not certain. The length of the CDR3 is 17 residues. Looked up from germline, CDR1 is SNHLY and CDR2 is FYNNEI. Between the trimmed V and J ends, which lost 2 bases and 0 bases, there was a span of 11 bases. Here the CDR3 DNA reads TGTGCCAGCAGTGAAAAACAGACGTACTCTGGGGCCAACGTCCTGACTTTC. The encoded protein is CASSEKQTYSGANVLTF.

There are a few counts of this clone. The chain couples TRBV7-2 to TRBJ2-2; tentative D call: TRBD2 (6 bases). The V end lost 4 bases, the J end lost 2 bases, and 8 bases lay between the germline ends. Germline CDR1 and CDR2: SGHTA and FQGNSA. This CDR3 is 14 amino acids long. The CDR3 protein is CASSSGLNTGELFF. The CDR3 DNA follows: TGTGCCAGCAGCTCGGGACTTAACACCGGGGAGCTGTTTTTT.

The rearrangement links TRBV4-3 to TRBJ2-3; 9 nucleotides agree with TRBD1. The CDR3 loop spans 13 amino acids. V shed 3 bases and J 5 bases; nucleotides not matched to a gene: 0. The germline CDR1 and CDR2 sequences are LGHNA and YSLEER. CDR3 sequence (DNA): TGCGCCAGCAGCCAGACAGGGGGAGATACGCAGTATTTT. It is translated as CASSQTGGDTQYF.

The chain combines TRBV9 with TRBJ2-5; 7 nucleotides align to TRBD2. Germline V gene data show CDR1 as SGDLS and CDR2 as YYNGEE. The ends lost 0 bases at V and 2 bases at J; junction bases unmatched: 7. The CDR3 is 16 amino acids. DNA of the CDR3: TGTGCCAGCAGCGTAGGGTCTAGCGGAAGTCAAGAGACCCAGTACTTC. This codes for CASSVGSSGSQETQYF.

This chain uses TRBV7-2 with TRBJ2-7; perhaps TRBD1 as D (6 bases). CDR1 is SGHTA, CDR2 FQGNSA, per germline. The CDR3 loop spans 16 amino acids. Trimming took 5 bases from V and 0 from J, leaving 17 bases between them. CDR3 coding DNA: TGTGCCAGCAGCGCATCGACAGGACTTTTCTCCTACGAGCAGTACTTC. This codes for CASSASTGLFSYEQYF.

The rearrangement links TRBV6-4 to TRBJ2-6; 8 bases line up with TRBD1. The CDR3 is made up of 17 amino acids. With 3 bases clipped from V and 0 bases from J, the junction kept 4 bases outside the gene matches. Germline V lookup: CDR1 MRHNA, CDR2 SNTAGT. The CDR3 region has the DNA TGTGCCAGCAGTGAATGGACAGGGCACTCTGGGGCCAACGTCCTGACTTTC. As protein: CASSEWTGHSGANVLTF.

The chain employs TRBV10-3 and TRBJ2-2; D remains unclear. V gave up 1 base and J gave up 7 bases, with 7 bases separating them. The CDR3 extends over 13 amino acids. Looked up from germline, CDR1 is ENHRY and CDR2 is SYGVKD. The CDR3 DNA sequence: TGTGCCATCAGTGAGTTACAGTTCGGGGAGCTGTTTTTT. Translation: CAISELQFGELFF.

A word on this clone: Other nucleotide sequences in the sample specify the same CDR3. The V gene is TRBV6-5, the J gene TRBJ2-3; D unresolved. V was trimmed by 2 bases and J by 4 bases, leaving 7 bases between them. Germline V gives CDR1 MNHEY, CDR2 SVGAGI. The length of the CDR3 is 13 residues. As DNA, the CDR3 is TGTGCCAGCAGTTACGAAGGACCAGATACGCAGTATTTT. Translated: CASSYEGPDTQYF.

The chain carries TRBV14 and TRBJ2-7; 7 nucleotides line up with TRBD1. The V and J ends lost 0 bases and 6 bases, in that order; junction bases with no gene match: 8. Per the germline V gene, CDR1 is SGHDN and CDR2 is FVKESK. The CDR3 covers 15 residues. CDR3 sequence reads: CASSQDRGRVSEQYF. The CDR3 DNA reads TGTGCCAGCAGCCAAGACAGGGGGAGAGTGAGCGAGCAGTACTTC.

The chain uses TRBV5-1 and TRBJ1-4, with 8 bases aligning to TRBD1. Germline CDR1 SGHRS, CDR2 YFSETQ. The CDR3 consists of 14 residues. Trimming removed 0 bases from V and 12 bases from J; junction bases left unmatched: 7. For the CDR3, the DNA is TGCGCCAGCAGCTTGGAAGCAGGGGGCGGTGAACTGTTTTTT. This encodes CASSLEAGGGELFF.

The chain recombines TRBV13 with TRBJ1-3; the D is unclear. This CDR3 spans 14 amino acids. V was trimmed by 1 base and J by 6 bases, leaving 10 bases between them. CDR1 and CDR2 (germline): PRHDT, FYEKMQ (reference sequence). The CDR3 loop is CASSLVGLVNTIYF. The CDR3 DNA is TGTGCCAGCAGCTTAGTGGGCCTTGTAAACACCATATATTTT.

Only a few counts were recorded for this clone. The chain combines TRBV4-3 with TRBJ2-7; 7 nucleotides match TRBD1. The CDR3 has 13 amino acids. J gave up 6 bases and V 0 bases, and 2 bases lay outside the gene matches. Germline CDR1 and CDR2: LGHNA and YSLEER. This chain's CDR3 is CASSQDDRVEQYF. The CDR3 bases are TGCGCCAGCAGCCAAGATGACAGGGTCGAGCAGTACTTC.

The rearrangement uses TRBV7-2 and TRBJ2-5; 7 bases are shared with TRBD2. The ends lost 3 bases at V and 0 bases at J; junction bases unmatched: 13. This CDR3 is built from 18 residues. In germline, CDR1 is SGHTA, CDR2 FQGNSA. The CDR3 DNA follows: TGTGCCAGCAGCTTCCCCAAATGGTCTAGCGGCAACCAAGAGACCCAGTACTTC. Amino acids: CASSFPKWSSGNQETQYF.

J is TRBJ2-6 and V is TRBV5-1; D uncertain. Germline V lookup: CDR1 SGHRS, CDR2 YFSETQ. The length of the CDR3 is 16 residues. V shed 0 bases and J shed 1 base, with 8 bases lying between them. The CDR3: CASSLGHPSGANVLTF. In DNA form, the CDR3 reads TGCGCCAGCAGCTTGGGTCATCCTTCTGGGGCCAACGTCCTGACTTTC.

The DNA for the CDR3 is TGTGCCACCAGCAGAGACCAAAGGACGGTTAACTATGGCTACACCTTC. This encodes CATSRDQRTVNYGYTF. The chain carries TRBV15 and TRBJ1-2; D gene uncertain. CDR3 length: 16 amino acids. The V end lost 0 bases, the J end lost 1 base, and 12 bases lay between the germline ends. CDR1 LNHNV and CDR2 YYDKDF come from the germline V gene (reference sequence).

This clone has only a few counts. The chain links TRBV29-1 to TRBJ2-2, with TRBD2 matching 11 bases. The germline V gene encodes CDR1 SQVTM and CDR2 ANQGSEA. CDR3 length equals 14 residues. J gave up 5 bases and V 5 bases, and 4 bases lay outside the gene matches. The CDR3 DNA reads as TGCAGCGTTAGGCTAGCGGGAGGAACCGGGGAGCTGTTTTTT. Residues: CSVRLAGGTGELFF.

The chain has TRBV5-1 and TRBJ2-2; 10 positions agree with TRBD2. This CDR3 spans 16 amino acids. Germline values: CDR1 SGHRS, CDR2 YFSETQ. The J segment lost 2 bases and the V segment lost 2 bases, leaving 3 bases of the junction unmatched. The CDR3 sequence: CASSLASGSNTGELFF. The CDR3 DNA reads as TGCGCCAGCAGCTTAGCTAGCGGGAGTAACACCGGGGAGCTGTTTTTT.

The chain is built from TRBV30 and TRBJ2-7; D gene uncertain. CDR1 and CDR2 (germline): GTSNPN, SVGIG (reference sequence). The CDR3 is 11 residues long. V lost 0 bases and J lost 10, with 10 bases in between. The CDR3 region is CAWSVLESQYF. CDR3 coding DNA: TGTGCCTGGAGTGTACTCGAGAGTCAGTACTTC.

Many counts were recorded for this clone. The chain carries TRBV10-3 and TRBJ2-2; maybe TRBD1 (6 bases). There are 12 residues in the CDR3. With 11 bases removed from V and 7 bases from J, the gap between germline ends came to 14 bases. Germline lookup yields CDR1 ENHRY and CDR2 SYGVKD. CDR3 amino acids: CAVDSGGGELFF. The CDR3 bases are TGTGCCGTGGACAGTGGTGGCGGGGAGCTGTTTTTT.

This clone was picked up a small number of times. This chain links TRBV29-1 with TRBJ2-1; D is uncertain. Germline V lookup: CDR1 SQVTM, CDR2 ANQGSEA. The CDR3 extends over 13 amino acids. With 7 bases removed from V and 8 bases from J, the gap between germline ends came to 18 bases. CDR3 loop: CSASSLGSDEQFF. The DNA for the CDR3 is TGCAGCGCATCTAGTTTGGGTTCAGATGAGCAGTTCTTC.